There are a few counts of the clone carrying this T cell receptor beta chain. Its antigen is as yet unknown. The data are from a study of CD8+ T cells in alopecia areata. V lost 1 base to trimming and J lost 7 bases; unmatched junction nucleotides: 1. The length of the CDR3 is 13 residues. CDR1 SQVTM and CDR2 ANQGSEA come from the germline V gene. Investigators isolated RNA and reverse transcribed it into cDNA to act as the sequencing template. Repertoires were generated with immunoSEQ multiplex PCR, while TCRdb's copy carries only in-frame clones and drops some. The sample has some 120,000 clones; over 60% are singletons. Study-wide findings and caveats: Because one nonresponder was included, the link of baseline CD8+ expansion to response is considered uncertain.

Described treatment: oral pan-JAK inhibitor, 5-10 mg twice daily. The source was CD4+ T cells sorted from blood, collected at week 4, from a patient treated with tofacitinib. The chain joins TRBV29-1 to TRBJ2-4; 10 positions match TRBD1. This receptor was obtained from a human donor with alopecia areata. This CDR3 is CSVEGTGGNIQYF. The DNA of the CDR3 is TGCAGCGTTGAAGGGACAGGGGGGAACATTCAGTACTTC.